The 14 T cell receptor beta chains below were found in one sample sequenced in a study of control samples from healthy donors and cancer patients. Produced via immunoSEQ multiplex PCR; TCRdb's table is partial and in-frame only. In the table there are some 51,000 clones, approximately 85% of which are singletons. The sequenced sample was blood. These receptors were obtained from a man aged 45-60 years in good health.

A few counts support this clone. The chain joins TRBV7-9 to TRBJ1-2, with D maybe TRBD1 (5 bases). Germline CDR1 is SEHNR and CDR2 is FQNEAQ (reference sequence). Deletions cut 3 bases from V and 7 bases from J, with 15 bases between. This CDR3 is built from 14 residues. The CDR3 spells CASSFDQGRRGYTF. In DNA, the CDR3 is TGTGCCAGCAGCTTCGATCAGGGACGTCGTGGCTACACCTTC.

The rearrangement uses TRBV28 and TRBJ2-7; TRBD2 matches at 7 bases. The CDR3 runs 17 residues. The germline V gene encodes CDR1 MDHEN and CDR2 SYDVKM. With 6 bases clipped from V and 4 bases from J, the junction kept 18 bases outside the gene matches. CDR3 nucleotide sequence: TGTGCCAGCAGGGGAGGGTGGTCGACGGGACCCTTGTACGAGCAGTACTTC. Translated, it gives CASRGGWSTGPLYEQYF.

This chain uses TRBV7-2 with TRBJ1-2, with a possible D match to TRBD1 (6 bases). The CDR3 totals 12 residues. The V and J ends lost 4 bases and 4 bases respectively, with 7 bases between them. The germline V gene encodes CDR1 SGHTA and CDR2 FQGNSA. CDR3 sequence reads: CASSWTAYGYTF. CDR3 sequence (DNA): TGTGCCAGCAGCTGGACAGCCTATGGCTACACCTTC.

The chain employs TRBV5-6 and TRBJ2-1, with 8 positions matching TRBD2. The V gene's germline CDR1 is SGHDT and CDR2 YYEEEE. The V and J ends lost 4 bases and 4 bases, in that order; junction bases with no gene match: 7. The CDR3 spans 15 residues. This CDR3 reads CASSRTSGGYNEQFF. Written as DNA, the CDR3 is TGTGCCAGCAGCCGAACTAGCGGAGGTTACAATGAGCAGTTCTTC.

The CDR3 sequence: CASSPQGPGWFF. Written as DNA, the CDR3 is TGTGCCAGCTCACCACAGGGGCCAGGGTGGTTCTTC. The chain combines TRBV18 with TRBJ2-1, with D maybe TRBD1 (5 bases). The CDR3 covers 12 residues. Germline V CDR1 and CDR2: KGHSH, LQKENI. The ends were cut back, 1 base at V and 15 bases at J, with 13 bases in the middle.

CDR3 sequence reads: CASSRLAGGADTQYF. CDR3 nucleotide sequence: TGCGCCAGCAGCCGCCTAGCGGGAGGGGCAGATACGCAGTATTTT. The V gene is TRBV5-1, the J gene TRBJ2-3; TRBD2 matches 12 bases. V gave up 4 bases and J gave up 4 bases; unmatched junction bases: 4. The CDR3 covers 15 residues. Germline CDR1 SGHRS, CDR2 YFSETQ. Using reference TRBV5-1 and TRBJ2-3 for the parts outside the CDR3, the full variable domain is KAGVTQTPRYLIKTRGQQVTLSCSPISGHRSVSWYQQTPGQGLQFLFEYFSETQRNKGNFPGRFSGRQFSNSRSEMNVSTLELGDSALYLCASSRLAGGADTQYFGPGTRLTVL.

The V call is TRBV11-1, the J call TRBJ2-7; D gene uncertain. Germline lookup yields CDR1 SGHAT and CDR2 FQDESV (reference sequence). With 5 bases removed from V and 3 bases from J, the gap between germline ends came to 14 bases. The CDR3 covers 14 residues. The DNA for the CDR3 is TGTGCCAGCAGCCCCCGGGTTAAGGTCTACGAGCAGTACTTC. Translated, it gives CASSPRVKVYEQYF.

The chain has TRBV3-1 (or the pseudogene TRBV3-2) and TRBJ2-7, with 11 positions matching TRBD2. The CDR3 sequence is 15 residues long. Trimming cost V 4 bases and J 4 bases; bases outside gene matches: 6. Germline values: CDR1 LGHDT, CDR2 YNNKEL (reference sequence). CDR3: CASSLIAGGPYEQYF. Here the CDR3 DNA reads TGTGCCAGCAGCCTTATAGCGGGAGGGCCATACGAGCAGTACTTC.

J is TRBJ2-1 and V is TRBV11-2; D gene uncertain. The CDR3 length is 14 residues. Germline CDR1 reads SGHAT; CDR2 reads FQNNGV. V was shortened by 2 bases and J by 4 bases, with 9 bases between the two germline ends. Written as DNA, the CDR3 is TGTGCCAGCAGCTTATTCGGCGCATACAATGAGCAGTTCTTC. It is translated as CASSLFGAYNEQFF.

The chain uses TRBV6-5 and TRBJ2-6, with D uncertain. CDR3 length: 14 residues. Germline CDR1 reads MNHEY; CDR2 reads SVGAGI. V was cut by 4 bases and J by 2 bases, with 6 bases left in between. The CDR3 region has the DNA TGTGCCAGCAGTTCCAGCACTGGGGCCAACGTCCTGACTTTC. Protein product: CASSSSTGANVLTF.

This clone came up a few times. This sequence joins TRBV6-5 and TRBJ1-1; D unclear. This CDR3 is built from 15 residues. V shed 6 bases and J shed 1 base, with 15 bases lying between them. Per the germline V gene, CDR1 is MNHEY and CDR2 is SVGAGI. The CDR3 loop is CASSPWPRGNTEAFF. DNA of the CDR3: TGTGCCAGCAGCCCGTGGCCGAGAGGGAACACTGAAGCTTTCTTT.

This clone came up once. The chain links TRBV14 to TRBJ2-7, with D maybe TRBD1 (6 bases). Germline-derived CDR1 and CDR2 are SGHDN and FVKESK. The germline V and J ends were trimmed by 0 bases and 6 bases, with 9 bases remaining between them. The CDR3 totals 13 residues. CDR3 bases: TGTGCCAGCAGCCAAGAGGGACACCTCGAGCAGTACTTC. Encoded protein: CASSQEGHLEQYF.

V and J are TRBV24-1 and TRBJ2-3, with D maybe TRBD2 (6 bases). The CDR3 runs to 13 residues. The V gene's germline CDR1 is KGHDR and CDR2 SFDVKD. V was trimmed by 6 bases and J by 5 bases, leaving 11 bases between them. The CDR3 DNA reads as TGTGCCACCAGTTACGAGGGAGGAGATACGCAGTATTTT. Translated, it gives CATSYEGGDTQYF.

J is TRBJ2-1 and V is TRBV9; possible D gene TRBD2, 6 bases. CDR3 size: 15 residues. V dropped 0 bases and J dropped 10 bases, with 17 bases sitting between them. Germline V gives CDR1 SGDLS, CDR2 YYNGEE. This CDR3 is CASSVGGSGTAEQFF. CDR3 nucleotide sequence: TGTGCCAGCAGCGTAGGTGGTAGTGGGACTGCCGAGCAGTTCTTC. Supplemented by reference TRBV9 and TRBJ2-1, the full variable domain reads DSGVTQTPKHLITATGQRVTLRCSPRSGDLSVYWYQQSLDQGLQFLIQYYNGEERAKGNILERFSAQQFPDLHSELNLSSLELGDSALYFCASSVGGSGTAEQFFGPGTRLTVL.